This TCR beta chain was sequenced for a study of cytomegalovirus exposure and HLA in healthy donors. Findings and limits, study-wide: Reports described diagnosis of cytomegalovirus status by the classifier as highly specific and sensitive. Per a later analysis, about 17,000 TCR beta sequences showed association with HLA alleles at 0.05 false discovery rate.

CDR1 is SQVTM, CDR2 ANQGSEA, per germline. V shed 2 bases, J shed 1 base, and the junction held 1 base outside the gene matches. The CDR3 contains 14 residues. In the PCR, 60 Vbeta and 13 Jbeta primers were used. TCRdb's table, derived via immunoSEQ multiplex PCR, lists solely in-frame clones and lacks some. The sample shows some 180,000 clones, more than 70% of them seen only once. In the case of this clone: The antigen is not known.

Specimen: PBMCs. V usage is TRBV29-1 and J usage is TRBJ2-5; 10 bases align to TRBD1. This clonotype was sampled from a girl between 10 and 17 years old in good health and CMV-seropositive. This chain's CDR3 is CSVERTGGQETQYF. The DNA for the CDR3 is TGCAGCGTTGAACGGACAGGGGGCCAAGAGACCCAGTACTTC.